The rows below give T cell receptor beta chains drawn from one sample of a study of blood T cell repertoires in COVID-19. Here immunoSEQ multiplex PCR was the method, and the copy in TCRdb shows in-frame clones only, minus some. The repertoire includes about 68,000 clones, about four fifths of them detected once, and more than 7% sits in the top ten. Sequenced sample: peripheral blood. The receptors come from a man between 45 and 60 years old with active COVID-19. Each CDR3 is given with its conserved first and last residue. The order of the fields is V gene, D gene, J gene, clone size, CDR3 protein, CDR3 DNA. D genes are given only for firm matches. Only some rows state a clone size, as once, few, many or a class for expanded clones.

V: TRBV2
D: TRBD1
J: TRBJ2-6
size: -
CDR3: CASRRTGGSSGANVLTF
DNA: TGTGCCAGCAGGAGGACAGGGGGCTCCTCTGGGGCCAACGTCCTGACTTTC

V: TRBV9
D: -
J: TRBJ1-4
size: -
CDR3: CASSVGGREGEKLFF
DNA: TGTGCCAGCAGCGTAGGAGGCAGGGAGGGTGAAAAACTGTTTTTT

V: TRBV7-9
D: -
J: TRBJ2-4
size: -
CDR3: CASSPQVLGNIQYF
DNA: TGTGCCAGCAGTCCACAGGTCCTCGGGAACATTCAGTACTTC

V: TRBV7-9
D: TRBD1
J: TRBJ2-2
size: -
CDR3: CASSRGGTGKNTGELFF
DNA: TGTGCCAGCAGCCGAGGAGGGACAGGGAAGAACACCGGGGAGCTGTTTTTT

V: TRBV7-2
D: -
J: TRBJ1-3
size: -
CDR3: CASRLGLAGNTIYF
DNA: TGTGCCAGCAGACTAGGGCTGGCCGGGAACACCATATATTTT

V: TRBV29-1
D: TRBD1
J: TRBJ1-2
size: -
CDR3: CSAAGDRGGGYTF
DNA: TGCAGCGCCGCCGGGGACAGGGGAGGTGGCTACACCTTC

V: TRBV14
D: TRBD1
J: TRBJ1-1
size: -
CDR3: CASRLGTGGTEAFF
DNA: TGTGCCAGCAGGCTGGGAACAGGGGGCACTGAAGCTTTCTTT

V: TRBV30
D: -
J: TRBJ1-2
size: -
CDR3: CAWSVRVYGYTF
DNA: TGTGCCTGGAGTGTACGAGTGTATGGCTACACCTTC

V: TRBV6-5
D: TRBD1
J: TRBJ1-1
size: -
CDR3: CASSPDRGERAFF
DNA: TGTGCCAGCAGTCCGGACAGGGGAGAGCGGGCTTTCTTT

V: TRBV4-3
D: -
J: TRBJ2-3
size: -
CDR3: CASSQESPAGPGTDTQYF
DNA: TGCGCCAGCAGCCAAGAGTCCCCCGCGGGGCCGGGGACAGATACGCAGTATTTT

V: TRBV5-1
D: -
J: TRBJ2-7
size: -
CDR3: CASSLLLGGTCYF
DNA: TGCGCCAGCAGCTTACTCCTGGGCGGGACGTGTTACTTC

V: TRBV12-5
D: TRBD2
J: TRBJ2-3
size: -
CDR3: CASGLVLAGFTDTQYF
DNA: TGTGCTAGTGGTTTGGTCCTAGCGGGCTTCACAGATACGCAGTATTTT

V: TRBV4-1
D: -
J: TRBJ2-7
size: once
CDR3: CASSQGQATGYEQYF
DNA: TGCGCCAGCAGCCAGGGACAAGCCACGGGCTACGAGCAGTACTTC

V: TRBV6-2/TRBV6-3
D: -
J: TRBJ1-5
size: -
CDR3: CASSQGRGYQPQHF
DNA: TGTGCCAGCAGCCAAGGGAGGGGCTATCAGCCCCAGCATTTT

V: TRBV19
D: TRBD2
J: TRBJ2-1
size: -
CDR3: CASNPIAGTNNEQFF
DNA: TGTGCCAGTAACCCTATAGCGGGGACAAACAATGAGCAGTTCTTC

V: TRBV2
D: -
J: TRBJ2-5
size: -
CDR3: CASSVQGGQETQYF
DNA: TGTGCCAGCAGTGTTCAGGGGGGACAAGAGACCCAGTACTTC

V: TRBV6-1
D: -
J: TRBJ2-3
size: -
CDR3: CASSEGGAVTQYF
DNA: TGTGCCAGCAGTGAAGGTGGGGCTGTTACGCAGTATTTT

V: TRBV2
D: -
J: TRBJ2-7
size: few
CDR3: CASRGVGGPVHF
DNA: TGTGCCAGCAGGGGAGTCGGGGGGCCGGTCCACTTC

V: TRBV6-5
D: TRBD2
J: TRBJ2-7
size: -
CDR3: CASSPRTSGSYEQYF
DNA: TGTGCCAGCAGTCCAAGGACTAGCGGGAGCTACGAGCAGTACTTC

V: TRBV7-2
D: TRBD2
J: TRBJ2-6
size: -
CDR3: CASSTQAGSGANVLTF
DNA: TGTGCCAGCAGCACGCAAGCGGGGTCTGGGGCCAACGTCCTGACTTTC

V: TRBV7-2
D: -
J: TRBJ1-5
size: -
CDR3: CASSSSLEYQPQHF
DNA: TGTGCCAGCAGCTCGTCTTTGGAGTATCAGCCCCAGCATTTT

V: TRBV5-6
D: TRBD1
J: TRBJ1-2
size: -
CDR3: CASSWDRAGGGYTF
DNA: TGTGCCAGCAGCTGGGACAGGGCGGGGGGTGGCTACACCTTC

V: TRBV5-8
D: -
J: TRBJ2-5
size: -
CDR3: CASSLFRGFEETQYF
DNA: TGTGCCAGCAGCTTATTCCGGGGTTTCGAAGAGACCCAGTACTTC

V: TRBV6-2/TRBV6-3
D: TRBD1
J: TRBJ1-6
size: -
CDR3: CASSSRTGGYSPLHF
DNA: TGTGCCAGCAGCTCCCGGACAGGGGGTTATTCACCCCTCCACTTT

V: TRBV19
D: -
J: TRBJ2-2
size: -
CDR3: CASSIGLAYTGELFF
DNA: TGTGCCAGTAGTATAGGGCTAGCGTACACCGGGGAGCTGTTTTTT

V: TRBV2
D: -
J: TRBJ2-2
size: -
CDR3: CASLNGVGTGELFF
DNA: TGTGCCAGCCTAAACGGAGTCGGCACCGGGGAGCTGTTTTTT

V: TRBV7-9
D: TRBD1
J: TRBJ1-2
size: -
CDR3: CASSLADRDYGYTF
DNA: TGTGCCAGCAGCCTAGCGGACAGGGACTATGGCTACACCTTC

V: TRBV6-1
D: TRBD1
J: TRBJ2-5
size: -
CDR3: CASSEAATGGGETQYF
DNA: TGTGCCAGCAGTGAAGCCGCGACAGGGGGGGGAGAGACCCAGTACTTC

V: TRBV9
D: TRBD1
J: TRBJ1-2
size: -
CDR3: CASSGQGAQGYTF
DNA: TGTGCCAGCAGCGGACAGGGGGCGCAGGGCTACACCTTC

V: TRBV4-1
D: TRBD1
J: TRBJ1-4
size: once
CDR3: CASSRTWDSSNEKLFF
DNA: TGCGCCAGCAGTAGAACCTGGGACAGTTCTAATGAAAAACTGTTTTTT

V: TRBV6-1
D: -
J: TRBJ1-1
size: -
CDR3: CASSETRRRTEAFF
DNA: TGTGCCAGCAGTGAAACGCGGCGGAGGACTGAAGCTTTCTTT

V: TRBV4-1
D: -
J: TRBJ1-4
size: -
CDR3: CASSPTGSYNEKLFF
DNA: TGCGCCAGCAGCCCGACGGGGTCCTATAATGAAAAACTGTTTTTT

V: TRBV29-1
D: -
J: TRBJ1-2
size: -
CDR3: CSADGAGSIYGYTF
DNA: TGCAGCGCTGATGGGGCTGGATCGATCTATGGCTACACCTTC

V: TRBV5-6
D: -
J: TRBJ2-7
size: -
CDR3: CASSIGHSYEQYF
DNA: TGTGCCAGCAGCATAGGACACTCCTACGAGCAGTACTTC

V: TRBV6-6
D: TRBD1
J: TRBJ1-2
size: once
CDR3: CASSPGQGLYGYTF
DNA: TGTGCCAGCAGCCCGGGACAGGGACTCTATGGCTACACCTTC

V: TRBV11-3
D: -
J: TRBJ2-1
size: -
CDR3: CASSPDRAVYNEQFF
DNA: TGTGCCAGCAGCCCGGATAGAGCGGTCTACAATGAGCAGTTCTTC

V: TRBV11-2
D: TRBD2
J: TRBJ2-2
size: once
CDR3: CASSLSGPLTGELFF
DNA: TGTGCCAGCAGCCTTAGCGGGCCTCTCACCGGGGAGCTGTTTTTT

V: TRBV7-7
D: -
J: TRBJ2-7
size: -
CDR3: CASSLTPQTYEQYF
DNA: TGTGCCAGCAGCTTAACTCCCCAAACCTACGAGCAGTACTTC

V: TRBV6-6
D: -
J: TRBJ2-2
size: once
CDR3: CAIAMGQDDTGELFF
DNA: TGTGCCATCGCAATGGGACAAGACGACACCGGGGAGCTGTTTTTT

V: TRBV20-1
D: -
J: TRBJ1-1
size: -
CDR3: CSATGSTEAFF
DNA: TGCAGTGCTACGGGGTCCACTGAAGCTTTCTTT